This T cell receptor (beta chain) appears in the sequencing data of a study of T cells in pancreatic ductal adenocarcinoma. Surgery without prior neoadjuvant therapy was the treatment of the selected pancreatic ductal adenocarcinoma patients. Germline assignment: CDR1 MDHEN and CDR2 SYDVKM. Unmatched junction bases numbered 8, after V lost 3 bases and J lost 6 bases. The CDR3 sequence is 15 residues long. Clones were read by immunoSEQ multiplex PCR, and TCRdb kept only the in-frame ones, dropping some. The sample consists of roughly 100,000 clones, 90% to 95% of them appearing once. The rearrangement links TRBV28 to TRBJ2-1; 7 bases match TRBD1. The sequencing sample was made of PBMCs. The sequence was obtained from a human donor with pancreatic ductal adenocarcinoma. The DNA for the CDR3 is TGTGCCAGCAGTTTGAGCCGGACAGGCCTCAATGAGCAGTTCTTC. It encodes CASSLSRTGLNEQFF.